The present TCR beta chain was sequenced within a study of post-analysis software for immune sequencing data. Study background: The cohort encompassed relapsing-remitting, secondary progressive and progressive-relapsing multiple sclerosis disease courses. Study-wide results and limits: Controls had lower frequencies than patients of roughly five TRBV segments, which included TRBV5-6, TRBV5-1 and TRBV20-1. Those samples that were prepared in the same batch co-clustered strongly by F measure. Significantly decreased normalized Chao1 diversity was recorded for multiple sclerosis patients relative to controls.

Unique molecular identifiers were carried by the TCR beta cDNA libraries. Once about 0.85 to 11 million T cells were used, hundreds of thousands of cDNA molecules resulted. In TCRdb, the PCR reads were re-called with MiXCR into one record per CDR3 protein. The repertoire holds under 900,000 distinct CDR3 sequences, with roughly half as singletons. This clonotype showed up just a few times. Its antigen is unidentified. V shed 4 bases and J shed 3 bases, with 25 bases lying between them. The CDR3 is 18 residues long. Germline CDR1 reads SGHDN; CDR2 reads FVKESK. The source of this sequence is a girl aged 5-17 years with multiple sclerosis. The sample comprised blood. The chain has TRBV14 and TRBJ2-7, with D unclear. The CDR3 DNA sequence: TGTGCCAGCAGCCCATTGGGCGCCGGCCGTACCGAAGACTACGAGCAGTACTTC. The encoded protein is CASSPLGAGRTEDYEQYF.